This paragraph covers one T cell receptor (beta chain) sequence. This sample was included in a study of T-cell memory formation after mild COVID-19. TCRdb redid the calling of the 5' RACE reads with MiXCR, one entry per CDR3 protein. This sample yields roughly 450,000 distinct CDR3 sequences, of which around 17% are seen a single time; roughly a fifth belongs to the top ten. Germline assignment: CDR1 SGHDN and CDR2 FVKESK. The CDR3 totals 12 residues. Trimming removed 7 bases at V and 13 bases at J, with 14 bases between. The specimen was PBMCs or a T cell subset sorted from them (not recorded which). J is TRBJ1-6 and V is TRBV14; D gene uncertain. This receptor was taken from a man between 18 and 35 years old who had mild COVID-19 (a few samples of this study predate the infection). Cell type and time point are not known. The CDR3 sequence: CASTSAGLPLHF. The DNA for the CDR3 is TGTGCCAGCACCTCAGCGGGTTTGCCCCTCCACTTT.